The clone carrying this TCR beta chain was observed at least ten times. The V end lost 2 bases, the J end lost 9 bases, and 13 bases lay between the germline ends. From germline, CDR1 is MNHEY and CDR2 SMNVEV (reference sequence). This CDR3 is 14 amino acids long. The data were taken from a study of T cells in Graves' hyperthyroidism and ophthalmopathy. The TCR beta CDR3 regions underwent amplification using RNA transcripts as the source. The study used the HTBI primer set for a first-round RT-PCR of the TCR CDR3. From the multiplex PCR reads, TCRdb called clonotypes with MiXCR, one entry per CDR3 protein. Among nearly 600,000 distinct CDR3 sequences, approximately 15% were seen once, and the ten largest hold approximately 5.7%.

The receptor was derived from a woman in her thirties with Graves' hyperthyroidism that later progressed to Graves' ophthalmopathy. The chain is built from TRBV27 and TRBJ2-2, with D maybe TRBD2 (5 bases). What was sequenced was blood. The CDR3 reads CASSLVQPSRELFF. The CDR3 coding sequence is TGTGCCAGCAGTTTAGTGCAGCCTAGCAGGGAGCTGTTTTTT.